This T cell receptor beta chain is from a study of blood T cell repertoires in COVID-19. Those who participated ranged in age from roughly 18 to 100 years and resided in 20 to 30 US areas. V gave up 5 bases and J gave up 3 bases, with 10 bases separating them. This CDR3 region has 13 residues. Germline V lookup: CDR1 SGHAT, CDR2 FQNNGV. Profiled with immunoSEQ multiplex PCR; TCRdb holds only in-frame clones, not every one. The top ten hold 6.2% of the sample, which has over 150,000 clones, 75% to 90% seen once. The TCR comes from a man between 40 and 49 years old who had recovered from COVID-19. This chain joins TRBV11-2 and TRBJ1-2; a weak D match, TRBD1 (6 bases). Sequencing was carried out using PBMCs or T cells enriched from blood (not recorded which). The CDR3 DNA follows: TGTGCCAGCAGCCTAAACAGGGACTATGGCTACACCTTC. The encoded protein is CASSLNRDYGYTF. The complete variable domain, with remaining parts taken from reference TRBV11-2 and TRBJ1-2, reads EAGVAQSPRYKIIEKRQSVAFWCNPISGHATLYWYQQILGQGPKLLIQFQNNGVVDDSQLPKDRFSAERLKGVDSTLKIQPAKLEDSAVYLCASSLNRDYGYTFGSGTRLTVV.